This T cell receptor (beta chain) was recorded in a study of T cells after yellow fever vaccination. The wider study: Any fraction with a low cell number was prepared using SMART-Seq v4 Ultra Low Input.

Trimming removed 0 bases from V and 0 bases from J, with 17 bases in between. Germline CDR1 is DFQATT and CDR2 is SNEGSKA (reference sequence). The CDR3 is made up of 17 amino acids. Study outcomes and limitations: Though it reached lower strength, the secondary response hit its peak faster, day 5 versus 15.

The 5'RACE template-switching step produced TCR cDNA and added a universal primer site and UMIs. TCRdb recomputed calls from the 5' RACE reads with MiXCR, one row per CDR3 protein. This repertoire shows roughly 400,000 distinct CDR3 sequences, approximately 18% found once; its top ten account for 15% to 20%. This clonotype was seen a handful of times. Its antigen is undetermined. The genes are TRBV20-1 and TRBJ1-1; D gene ambiguous. The specimen was PBMCs, collected before the yellow fever booster vaccination. This sequence was found in a young man who received the YFV17D yellow fever vaccine. CDR3 sequence reads: CSARDYSAARMNTEAFF. The CDR3 DNA is TGCAGTGCTAGAGACTATTCCGCAGCAAGGATGAACACTGAAGCTTTCTTT.